Below, 16 T cell receptor beta chains from the same sample are listed, as sequenced in a study of regulatory T cells in long-lasting Graves disease. Time point given: persistent/refractory GD, antithyroid drugs over 5 years with positive TRAb. Construction of the TCR library relied on RNA isolated from PBMCs. Arm-PCR of CDR3 regions and iRepertoire HTBI primers were used to build TCR beta libraries. TCRdb re-analysed the multiplex PCR reads in MiXCR, keeping a single row per CDR3 protein. The sample holds roughly 400,000 distinct CDR3 sequences; less than 25% are singletons and the top ten take under 25%. Sample: peripheral blood mononuclear cells (PBMCs), taken when the disease was refractory, from a patient treated with antithyroid drugs. All receptors derive from a female donor with Graves disease.

This clonotype was observed at least ten times. V usage is TRBV27 and J usage is TRBJ2-5, with D perhaps matching TRBD2 (6 bases). CDR3 size: 16 residues. Germline CDR1 MNHEY, CDR2 SMNVEV (reference sequence). Trimming stripped 5 bases from V and 0 bases from J, with 16 bases between. The CDR3 loop reads CASSPWRGSYQETQYF. The CDR3 region has the DNA TGTGCCAGCAGTCCCTGGAGGGGATCGTACCAAGAGACCCAGTACTTC.

On this clonotype: This could be a read error, since a much larger clone is one nucleotide away. The chain is built from TRBV20-1 and TRBJ1-6; D gene ambiguous. From germline, CDR1 is DFQATT and CDR2 SNEGSKA (reference sequence). The CDR3 contains 13 residues. CDR3 DNA sequence: TGCAGTGCTCGGGCCTCCTATAATTCACCCTTCCACTTT. It encodes CSARASYNSPFHF.

With regard to this clonotype: This could be a read error, since a much larger clone is one nucleotide away. The chain is built from TRBV11-2 and TRBJ1-1; possible D gene TRBD1, 6 bases. Germline CDR1 and CDR2: SGHAT and FQNNGV. Trimming removed 1 base at V and 13 bases at J, with 28 bases between. The length of the CDR3 is 17 residues. CDR3 bases: TGTGCCAGCAGCTTAGGGGGTCGAACTTGCCCGACAGGAGGGGATTTCTTT. Its translation: CASSLGGRTCPTGGDFF.

This clonotype was picked up many times. The chain uses TRBV28 and TRBJ2-5, with D tentatively TRBD1 (5 bases). V was cut by 3 bases and J by 1 base, with 18 bases left in between. Germline CDR1 MDHEN, CDR2 SYDVKM. The CDR3 runs 17 residues. Here the CDR3 DNA reads TGTGCCAGCAGTTTTTTTAGGGCAGGGCGTTTCCAAGAGACCCAGTACTTC. It translates to CASSFFRAGRFQETQYF. Combining the CDR3 with reference TRBV28 and TRBJ2-5 gives the whole variable domain DVKVTQSSRYLVKRTGEKVFLECVQDMDHENMFWYRQDPGLGLRLIYFSYDVKMKEKGDIPEGYSVSREKKERFSLILESASTNQTSMYLCASSFFRAGRFQETQYFGPGTRLLVL.

The sample holds a few counts of this clonotype. The chain employs TRBV5-1 and TRBJ1-1, with D possibly matching TRBD1 (5 bases). Germline assignment: CDR1 SGHRS and CDR2 YFSETQ. This CDR3 has 16 residues. Trimming cost V 3 bases and J 0 bases, with 15 bases left between them. CDR3 protein: CASSYETGRVNTEAFF. The CDR3 DNA follows: TGCGCCAGCAGCTACGAAACGGGACGGGTGAACACTGAAGCTTTCTTT.

This sequence joins TRBV27 and TRBJ1-4, with a weak D call TRBD1 (6 bases). CDR1 is MNHEY and CDR2 is SMNVEV in the germline V gene (reference sequence). This CDR3 spans 14 amino acids. Deletions cut 8 bases from V and 2 bases from J, with 12 bases between. The CDR3 protein is CASSIRGTNEKLFF. The CDR3 DNA follows: TGTGCCAGCTCTATAAGGGGGACTAATGAAAAACTGTTTTTT. Based on the CDR3 plus reference TRBV27 and TRBJ1-4, the full variable domain is EAQVTQNPRYLITVTGKKLTVTCSQNMNHEYMSWYRQDPGLGLRQIYYSMNVEVTDKGDVPEGYKVSRKEKRNFPLILESPSPNQTSLYFCASSIRGTNEKLFFGSGTQLSVL.

This clonotype was detected once. Possible read error: a much larger clone is one base away. V is TRBV6-5 and J is TRBJ1-6; weak D call: TRBD1 (6 bases). The CDR3 sequence is 16 residues long. The V end lost 4 bases, the J end lost 8 bases, and 18 bases lay between the germline ends. Germline CDR1 is MNHEY and CDR2 is SVGAGI. The CDR3 sequence is CASSCGGQGTYSPLHF. In DNA form, the CDR3 reads TGTGCCAGCAGTTGCGGTGGGCAGGGGACCTATTCACCCCTCCACTTT.

This chain links TRBV13 with TRBJ2-5; D not certain. The CDR3 contains 14 residues. Trimming stripped 1 base from V and 2 bases from J, with 8 bases between. Germline V gene data show CDR1 as PRHDT and CDR2 as FYEKMQ (reference sequence). The CDR3 sequence: CASSLVGRQETQYF. CDR3 coding DNA: TGTGCCAGCAGCTTAGTAGGCAGGCAAGAGACCCAGTACTTC.

This clonotype was found many times. The gene calls are TRBV18 and TRBJ2-4; D uncertain. Trimming took off 3 bases at V and 5 bases at J, with 5 bases between the two ends. Germline-derived CDR1 and CDR2 are KGHSH and LQKENI. The CDR3 runs 12 residues. The CDR3 protein is CASSPGENIQYF. CDR3 bases: TGTGCCAGCTCACCTGGGGAAAACATTCAGTACTTC.

This clonotype was seen a single time. The rearrangement uses TRBV28 and TRBJ2-3; tentative D call: TRBD1 (5 bases). This CDR3 is built from 16 residues. Germline V lookup: CDR1 MDHEN, CDR2 SYDVKM. With 2 bases removed from V and 0 bases from J, the gap between germline ends came to 12 bases. This CDR3 is CASSLGATGSTDTQYF. CDR3 bases: TGTGCCAGCAGTTTAGGGGCGACCGGTAGCACAGATACGCAGTATTTT.

The J gene is TRBJ1-1, the V gene TRBV10-3, with TRBD1 matching 7 bases. Germline assignment: CDR1 ENHRY and CDR2 SYGVKD. This CDR3 has 14 residues. After removal of 10 bases from V and 11 bases from J, the junction contained 19 bases not matched to a gene. The chain's CDR3 is CATRTGTATDSAFF. The CDR3 nucleotides read TGTGCCACCAGAACCGGGACAGCGACGGATTCGGCTTTCTTT.

This clonotype was seen repeatedly, ten times or more. V gene TRBV20-1 combines with J gene TRBJ1-4, with a tentative D call TRBD1 (6 bases). CDR3 length: 12 amino acids. CDR1 is DFQATT and CDR2 is SNEGSKA in the germline V gene (reference sequence). V shed 0 bases and J shed 11 bases, with 10 bases lying between them. This CDR3 reads CSARERGGKLFF. As DNA, the CDR3 is TGCAGTGCTAGAGAGCGAGGGGGTAAACTGTTTTTT.

This clonotype was counted between two and nine times. The chain links TRBV28 to TRBJ2-4; 10 bases fit TRBD1. From germline, CDR1 is MDHEN and CDR2 SYDVKM. The V segment lost 5 bases and the J segment 5 bases; nucleotides outside the gene matches: 9. CDR3 length equals 16 residues. CDR3 in DNA: TGTGCCAGCAGTGCCGACAGGGGGCGCGTCGAAAACATTCAGTACTTC. This codes for CASSADRGRVENIQYF.

This clonotype was detected ten times or more. The chain uses TRBV12-3 or TRBV12-4 and TRBJ2-5; D tentatively fits TRBD1 or TRBD2 (5 bases each). The CDR3 is 13 amino acids. The V end was cut by 7 bases, the J end by 4 bases, with 13 bases between. In DNA, the CDR3 is TGTGCCAGCACCCCAACAGGAGGAGAGACCCAGTACTTC. This gives the protein CASTPTGGETQYF.

The chain employs TRBV12-5 and TRBJ2-7; maybe TRBD1 (5 bases). The CDR3 consists of 13 residues. The germline V gene encodes CDR1 LGHNT and CDR2 FRNRAP. Trimming left V 3 bases short and J 5 bases short, with 11 bases between. The CDR3 DNA reads TGTGCTAGTGGTTTCTGTGACAGTAACGAGCAGTACTTC. It translates to CASGFCDSNEQYF.

In the case of this clonotype: An end of the junction differs from the germline gene, which may be a read error. The J gene is TRBJ2-5, the V gene TRBV7-2; no reliable D call. CDR1 and CDR2 from the germline V gene are SGHTA and FQGNSA. This CDR3 contains 11 residues. The CDR3 DNA follows: TGTGCCAACAGCTTAAAAGAGACCCAGTACTTC. As protein: CANSLKETQYF.